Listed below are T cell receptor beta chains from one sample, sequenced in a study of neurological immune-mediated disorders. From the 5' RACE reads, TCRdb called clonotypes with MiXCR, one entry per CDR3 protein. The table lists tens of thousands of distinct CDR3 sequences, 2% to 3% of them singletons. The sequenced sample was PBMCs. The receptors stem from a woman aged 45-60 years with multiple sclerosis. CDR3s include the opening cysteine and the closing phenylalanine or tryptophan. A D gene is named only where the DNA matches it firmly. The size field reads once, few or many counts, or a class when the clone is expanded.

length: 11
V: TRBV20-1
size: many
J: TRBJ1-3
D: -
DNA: TGCAGTGCCTTCACTGGAAACACCATATATTTT
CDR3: CSAFTGNTIYF

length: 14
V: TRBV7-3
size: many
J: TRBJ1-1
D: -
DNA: TGTGCCAGCAGCCTCCAGGCGGCACGGGCTGAAGCTTTCTTT
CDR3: CASSLQAARAEAFF

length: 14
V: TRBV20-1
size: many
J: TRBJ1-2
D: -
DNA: TGCAGTGCTAGTCCCCTGACGGTTAACTATGGCTACACCTTC
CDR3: CSASPLTVNYGYTF

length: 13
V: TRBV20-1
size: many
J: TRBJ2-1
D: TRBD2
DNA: TGCAGTGCTAGTTTGACTAGCGGCAATGAGCAGTTCTTC
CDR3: CSASLTSGNEQFF

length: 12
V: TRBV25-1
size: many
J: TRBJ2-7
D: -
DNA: TGTGCCAGCAGTTGGGGGGCGGAAGGGCAGTACTTC
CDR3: CASSWGAEGQYF

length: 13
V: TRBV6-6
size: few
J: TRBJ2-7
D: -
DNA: TGTGCCAGCAGTTACACAAAAGCATACGAGCAGTACTTC
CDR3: CASSYTKAYEQYF

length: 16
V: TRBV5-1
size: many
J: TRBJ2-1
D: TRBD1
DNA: TGCGCCAGCAGATTACCGTACAGGGGTTTCCACAATGAGCAGTTCTTC
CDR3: CASRLPYRGFHNEQFF

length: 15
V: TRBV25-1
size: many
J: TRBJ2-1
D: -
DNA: TGTGCCAGCAGTGAATGGGCTACAGGGACCAATGAGCAGTTCTTC
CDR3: CASSEWATGTNEQFF

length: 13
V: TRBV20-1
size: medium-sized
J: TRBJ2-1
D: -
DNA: TGCAGTGCCAAGATCGGGCCGAACAATGAGCAGTTCTTC
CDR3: CSAKIGPNNEQFF

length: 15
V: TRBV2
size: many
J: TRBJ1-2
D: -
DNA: TGTGCCAGCAGCTACCGGGAACTCCCGACGGGTGGCTACACCTTC
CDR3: CASSYRELPTGGYTF

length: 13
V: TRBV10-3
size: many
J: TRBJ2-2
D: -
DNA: TGTGCCACCCTAACAGCGAACACCGGGGAGCTGTTTTTT
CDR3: CATLTANTGELFF

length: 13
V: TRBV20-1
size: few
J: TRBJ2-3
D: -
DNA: TGCAGTGCTAGAGCCCTAGCTAGAGATACGCAGTATTTT
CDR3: CSARALARDTQYF

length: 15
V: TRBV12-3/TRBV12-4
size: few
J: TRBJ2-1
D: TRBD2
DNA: TGTGCCAGCAGTCTAGCGGCGAGCTCCTACAATGAGCAGTTCTTC
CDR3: CASSLAASSYNEQFF

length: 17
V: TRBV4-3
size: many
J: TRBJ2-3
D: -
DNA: TGCGCCAGCAGCCAAGATCGAGGGGAGTTGAGCACAGATACGCAGTATTTT
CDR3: CASSQDRGELSTDTQYF

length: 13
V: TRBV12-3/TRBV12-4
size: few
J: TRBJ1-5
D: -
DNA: TGTGCCAGCAGTTTTAGTGAGGGACAGCCCCAGCATTTT
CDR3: CASSFSEGQPQHF

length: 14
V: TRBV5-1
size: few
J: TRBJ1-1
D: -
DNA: TGCGCCAGCAGCTTGGACCGATCCACCACTGAAGCTTTCTTT
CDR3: CASSLDRSTTEAFF

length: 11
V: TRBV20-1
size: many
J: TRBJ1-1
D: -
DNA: TGCAGTGCCCGGGCCCCGACCGAAGCTTTCTTT
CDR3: CSARAPTEAFF

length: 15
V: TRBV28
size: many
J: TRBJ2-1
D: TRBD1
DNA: TGTGCCAGCAGGCCACCGGGACAGGGTTTCAATGAGCAGTTCTTC
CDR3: CASRPPGQGFNEQFF

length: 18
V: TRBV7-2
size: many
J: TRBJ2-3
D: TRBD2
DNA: TGTGCCAGCCCCCTAGGCGGGGGAGGGATCTCAGCAACAGATACGCAGTATTTT
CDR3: CASPLGGGGISATDTQYF

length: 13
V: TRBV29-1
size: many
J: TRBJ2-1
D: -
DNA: TGCAGCGCCCGCCCCCCAGGGACCCCTGAGCAGTTCTTC
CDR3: CSARPPGTPEQFF

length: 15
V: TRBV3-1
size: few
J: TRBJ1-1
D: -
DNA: TGTGCCAGCAGCCCCCTGGCAGTTGGACAGAGCCAAGCTTTCTTT
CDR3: CASSPLAVGQSQAFF

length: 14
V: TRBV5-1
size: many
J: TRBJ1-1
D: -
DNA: TGCGCCAGCAGCTTCGGGGGCGAGGGCACTGAAGCTTTCTTT
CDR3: CASSFGGEGTEAFF

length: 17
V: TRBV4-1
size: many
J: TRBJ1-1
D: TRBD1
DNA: TGCGCCAGCAGCCTCCGACAGGGTGACGGCAAGAACACTGAAGCTTTCTTT
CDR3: CASSLRQGDGKNTEAFF

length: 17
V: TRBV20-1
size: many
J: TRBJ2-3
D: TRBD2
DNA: TGCAGTGCTAGATTCCTAGCGGGAGGGTTCATAGGAGATACGCAGTATTTT
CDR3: CSARFLAGGFIGDTQYF

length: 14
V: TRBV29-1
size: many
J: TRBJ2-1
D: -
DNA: TGCAGCGTTGAACTTGTTCAGGGGAGGGATGAGCAGTTCTTC
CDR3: CSVELVQGRDEQFF

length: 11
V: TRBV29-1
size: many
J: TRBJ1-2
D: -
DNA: TGCAGCGCCGGGGCACCCTATGGCTACACCTTC
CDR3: CSAGAPYGYTF

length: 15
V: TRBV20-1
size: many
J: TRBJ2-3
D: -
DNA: TGCAGTGCTAGAGATCGGGTCAGGGGCACAGATACGCAGTATTTT
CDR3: CSARDRVRGTDTQYF

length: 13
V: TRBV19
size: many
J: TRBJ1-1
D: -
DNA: TGTGCCAGCAGCCGGAGGCGGAACACTGAAGCTTTCTTT
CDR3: CASSRRRNTEAFF

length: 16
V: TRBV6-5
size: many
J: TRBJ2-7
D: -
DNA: TGTGCCAGCAGTTACTCTTCCACAGACGAAACCTACGAGCAGTACTTC
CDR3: CASSYSSTDETYEQYF

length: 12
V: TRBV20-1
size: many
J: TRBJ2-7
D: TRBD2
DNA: TGCAGAGCGGCGGGGGGGCAGAACGAGCAGTACTTC
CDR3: CRAAGGQNEQYF

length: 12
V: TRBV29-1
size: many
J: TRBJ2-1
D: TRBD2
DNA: TGCAGCGTAGCGGGAGCTGGCAATGAGCAGTTCTTC
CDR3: CSVAGAGNEQFF

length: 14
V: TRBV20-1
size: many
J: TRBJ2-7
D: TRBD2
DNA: TGCAGTGCTAGAGTTGAACGGGGGGGCCGTGAGCAGTACTTC
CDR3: CSARVERGGREQYF

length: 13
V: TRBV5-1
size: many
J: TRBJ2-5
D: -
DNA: TGCGCCAGCAGCTTGGACAGTCAAGAGACCCAGTACTTC
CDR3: CASSLDSQETQYF

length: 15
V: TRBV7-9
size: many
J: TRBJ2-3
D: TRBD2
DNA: TGTGCCAGCAGCCGAAGCGGGGCTAACACAGATACGCAGTATTTT
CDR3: CASSRSGANTDTQYF

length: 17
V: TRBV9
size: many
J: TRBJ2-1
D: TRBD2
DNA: TGTGCCAGCAGCGTAGGGCTACTAGCGGGAACATACAATGAGCAGTTCTTC
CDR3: CASSVGLLAGTYNEQFF

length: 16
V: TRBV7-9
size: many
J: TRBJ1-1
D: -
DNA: TGTGCCAGCAGCTCACCGGGACAACCCATGAACACTGAAGCTTTCTTT
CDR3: CASSSPGQPMNTEAFF

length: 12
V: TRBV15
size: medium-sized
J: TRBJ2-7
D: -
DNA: TGTGCCACCAGCACGAAGTACTACGAGCAGTACTTC
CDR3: CATSTKYYEQYF

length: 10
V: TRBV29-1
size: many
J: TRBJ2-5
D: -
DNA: TGCAGCGTTGAATCGCAGACCCAGTACTTC
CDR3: CSVESQTQYF

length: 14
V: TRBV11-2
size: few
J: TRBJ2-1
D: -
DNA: TGTGCCAGCAGCTTAGGGTCGCTCCCAAGTGAGCAGTTCTTC
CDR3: CASSLGSLPSEQFF

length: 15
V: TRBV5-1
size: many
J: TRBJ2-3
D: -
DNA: TGCGCCAGCACCCCAAGCAGGGGTAGTGCAGATACGCAGTATTTT
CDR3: CASTPSRGSADTQYF

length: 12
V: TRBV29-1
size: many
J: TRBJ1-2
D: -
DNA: TGCAGCGTTGCAGGGGACGGCTATGGCTACACCTTC
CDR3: CSVAGDGYGYTF

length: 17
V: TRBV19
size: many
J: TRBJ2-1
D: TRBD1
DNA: TGTGCCAGTAGTATAGAGGGGAGACAGGGGGTTCGGAATGAGCAGTTCTTC
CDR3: CASSIEGRQGVRNEQFF

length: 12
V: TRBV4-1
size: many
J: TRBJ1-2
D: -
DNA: TGCGCCAGCAGCCAATTCGGACTGATCAGGTCCTTC
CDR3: CASSQFGLIRSF

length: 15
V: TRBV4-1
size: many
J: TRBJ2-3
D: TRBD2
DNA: TGCGCCAGCAGCCTCCTAGCGGGGGGGAGGGATACGCAGTATTTT
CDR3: CASSLLAGGRDTQYF

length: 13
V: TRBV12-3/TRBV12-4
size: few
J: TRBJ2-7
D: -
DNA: TGTGCCAGCAGTTCCACATTCTCCTACGAGCAGTACTTC
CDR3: CASSSTFSYEQYF

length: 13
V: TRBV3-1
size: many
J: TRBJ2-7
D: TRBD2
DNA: TGTGCCAGCGCGAGCGGGGGAACATACGAGCAGTACTTC
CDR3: CASASGGTYEQYF

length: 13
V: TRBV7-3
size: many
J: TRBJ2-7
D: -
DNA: TGTGCCAGCAGCTCCCGTCAGGGCTCCGAGCAGTACTTC
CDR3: CASSSRQGSEQYF